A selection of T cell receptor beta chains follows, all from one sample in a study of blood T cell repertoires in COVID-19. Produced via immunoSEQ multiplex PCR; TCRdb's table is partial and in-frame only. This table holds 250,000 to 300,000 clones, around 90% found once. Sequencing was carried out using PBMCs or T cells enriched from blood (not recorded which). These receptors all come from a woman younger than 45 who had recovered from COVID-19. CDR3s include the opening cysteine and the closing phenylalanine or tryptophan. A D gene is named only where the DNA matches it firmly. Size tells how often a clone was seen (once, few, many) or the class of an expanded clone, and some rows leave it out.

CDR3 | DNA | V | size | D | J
CASSLRTSGTSTDTQYF | TGTGCCAGCAGCTTAAGGACTAGCGGGACGAGCACAGATACGCAGTATTTT | TRBV11-2 | few | TRBD2 | TRBJ2-3
CASSPRFTEAFF | TGTGCCAGCAGCCCCAGGTTCACTGAAGCTTTCTTT | TRBV7-8 | NA | NA | TRBJ1-1
CASSLGGRREKLFF | TGCGCCAGCAGCTTGGGGGGGCGCCGGGAAAAACTGTTTTTT | TRBV5-1 | once | NA | TRBJ1-4
CASRIGGAGNTIYF | TGTGCCAGCAGGATCGGAGGGGCAGGAAACACCATATATTTT | TRBV28 | NA | NA | TRBJ1-3
CASSLQPDNSNQPQHF | TGCGCCAGCAGCTTGCAGCCAGACAATAGCAATCAGCCCCAGCATTTT | TRBV5-1 | NA | NA | TRBJ1-5
CASSDRSTDTQYF | TGTGCCAGCAGTGACAGGTCCACAGATACGCAGTATTTT | TRBV2 | NA | NA | TRBJ2-3
CASSVGLAGSSNEHEQYF | TGTGCCAGCAGCGTTGGCCTAGCGGGTTCCAGCAACGAACACGAGCAGTACTTC | TRBV9 | NA | TRBD2 | TRBJ2-7
CASSHLGRVEQYF | TGTGCCAGCAGTCACCTCGGGAGGGTCGAGCAGTACTTC | TRBV27 | NA | TRBD2 | TRBJ2-7
CATSKSLLAGSYDKQYF | TGTGCCACCAGCAAGTCCCTACTAGCGGGATCCTACGATAAGCAGTACTTC | TRBV15 | few | TRBD2 | TRBJ2-7
CASSIHIGLVDEQFF | TGTGCCAGTAGTATCCACATAGGACTAGTCGATGAGCAGTTCTTC | TRBV19 | NA | TRBD2 | TRBJ2-1
CASSNNRVLFF | TGTGCCAGTAGTAACAACAGGGTACTGTTTTTT | TRBV19 | NA | NA | TRBJ1-4
CASSPGLAANTRELFF | TGTGCCAGCAGTCCCGGACTAGCGGCGAACACCAGGGAGCTGTTTTTT | TRBV7-9 | NA | TRBD2 | TRBJ2-2
CATRDRSTRGEKLFF | TGTGCCACCCGGGACAGGAGTACAAGAGGCGAAAAACTGTTTTTT | TRBV2 | NA | TRBD1 | TRBJ1-4
CASSPLAGGVHEQYF | TGTGCCAGCTCACCGTTAGCGGGAGGAGTCCACGAGCAGTACTTC | TRBV18 | once | TRBD2 | TRBJ2-7
CASSHRQGADMGELFF | TGTGCCAGCAGTCACCGACAGGGGGCCGATATGGGGGAGCTGTTTTTT | TRBV27 | few | TRBD1 | TRBJ2-2
CASSPRRFETQYF | TGTGCCAGTAGCCCCAGGAGGTTTGAGACCCAGTACTTC | TRBV19 | NA | NA | TRBJ2-5
CASSVNVVPQETQYF | TGCGCCAGCAGCGTAAACGTAGTTCCCCAAGAGACCCAGTACTTC | TRBV5-1 | NA | NA | TRBJ2-5
CARSDAGTGAPQYF | TGTGCCAGAAGTGACGCCGGGACAGGGGCCCCTCAGTATTTT | TRBV25-1 | once | TRBD1 | TRBJ2-3
CASDTGANSGNTIYF | TGTGCCAGCGATACAGGCGCGAACTCTGGAAACACCATATATTTT | TRBV21-1 | NA | NA | TRBJ1-3
CASILTRGETQYF | TGTGCCAGCATCCTTACGAGAGGAGAGACCCAGTACTTC | TRBV5-5 | NA | NA | TRBJ2-5
CASASGGYNEQFF | TGTGCCAGCGCGTCAGGGGGGTACAATGAGCAGTTCTTC | TRBV27 | NA | NA | TRBJ2-1
CASSSGRLAGGDTQYF | TGCGCCAGCAGCTCCGGCAGACTAGCGGGAGGAGATACGCAGTATTTT | TRBV5-1 | NA | TRBD2 | TRBJ2-3
CASSLVTSGSYEQYF | TGTGCCAGCAGTTTGGTAACTAGCGGGAGCTACGAGCAGTACTTC | TRBV27 | NA | TRBD2 | TRBJ2-7
CASSPPGQGYEQYF | TGTGCCAGCAGCCCCCCGGGACAGGGATACGAGCAGTACTTC | TRBV5-6 | NA | TRBD1 | TRBJ2-7
CASSITGGQGEQYF | TGTGCCAGTAGTATAACGGGCGGACAGGGCGAGCAGTACTTC | TRBV19 | NA | TRBD1 | TRBJ2-7
CASSLGQDNYNEQFF | TGCGCCAGCAGCTTGGGACAGGACAACTACAATGAGCAGTTCTTC | TRBV5-1 | NA | NA | TRBJ2-1
CATSPRQGPSYNEQFF | TGTGCCACCAGCCCTCGACAGGGACCCTCCTACAATGAGCAGTTCTTC | TRBV28 | NA | TRBD1 | TRBJ2-1
CASSPRRTFWDEQYF | TGTGCCAGCAGTCCCCGCCGGACTTTCTGGGACGAGCAGTACTTC | TRBV4-2 | NA | NA | TRBJ2-7
CASSNSGRSSYEQYF | TGTGCCAGTAGTAATAGCGGGAGGAGCTCCTACGAGCAGTACTTC | TRBV19 | NA | TRBD2 | TRBJ2-7
CASSHLPQAQNTEAFF | TGTGCCAGCTCACATCTCCCACAGGCTCAGAACACTGAAGCTTTCTTT | TRBV18 | NA | NA | TRBJ1-1
CASSQIIRDRTANYGYTF | TGTGCCAGCAGCCAAATTATCCGGGACAGGACCGCTAACTATGGCTACACCTTC | TRBV7-2 | NA | TRBD1 | TRBJ1-2
CATTFTGGGQPQHF | TGTGCCACCACCTTTACAGGGGGCGGTCAGCCCCAGCATTTT | TRBV15 | NA | TRBD1 | TRBJ1-5
CAWSGGPVDTQYF | TGTGCCTGGAGTGGGGGCCCGGTGGATACGCAGTATTTT | TRBV30 | NA | NA | TRBJ2-3
CASSQAEASYNEQFF | TGTGCCAGCAGCCAAGCGGAGGCCTCCTACAATGAGCAGTTCTTC | TRBV4-2 | NA | NA | TRBJ2-1
CASSYSYRSSGSGELFF | TGTGCCAGCAGTTACTCGTACAGGTCCAGTGGGTCCGGGGAGCTGTTTTTT | TRBV6-2/TRBV6-3 | once | NA | TRBJ2-2
CASSPGLIQETQYF | TGTGCCAGCAGTCCGGGACTCATCCAAGAGACCCAGTACTTC | TRBV6-5 | NA | NA | TRBJ2-5
CASSVGVAGDAEQYF | TGTGCCAGCAGCGTAGGAGTAGCGGGGGACGCCGAGCAGTACTTC | TRBV9 | NA | TRBD2 | TRBJ2-7
CASSQKFVGLAGVTDTQYF | TGTGCCAGCAGTCAAAAATTTGTAGGACTAGCGGGAGTCACAGATACGCAGTATTTT | TRBV3-1/TRBV3-2 | NA | TRBD2 | TRBJ2-3
CASSYSGQYNSPLHF | TGTGCCAGCAGTTACTCCGGACAGTATAATTCACCCCTCCACTTT | TRBV6-5 | NA | NA | TRBJ1-6
CASSPTLSGIGDTQYF | TGTGCCAGCAGTCCCACGTTGAGCGGGATCGGAGATACGCAGTATTTT | TRBV28 | NA | TRBD2 | TRBJ2-3
CASSLDWTGRRAEQFF | TGTGCCAGCAGCCTAGACTGGACAGGGCGCAGGGCTGAGCAGTTCTTC | TRBV14 | few | TRBD1 | TRBJ2-1
CAISPTSGRVNEQFF | TGTGCCATCAGTCCGACTAGCGGGAGGGTTAATGAGCAGTTCTTC | TRBV10-3 | NA | TRBD2 | TRBJ2-1
CASSIGREPQHF | TGTGCCAGTAGTATAGGGAGGGAGCCCCAGCATTTT | TRBV19 | NA | NA | TRBJ1-5
CASSLRGLAGADTQYF | TGTGCCAGCAGCCTTCGGGGACTAGCGGGAGCAGATACGCAGTATTTT | TRBV14 | once | TRBD2 | TRBJ2-3
CASSERPRGVREQYF | TGTGCCAGCAGTGAACGCCCCAGGGGAGTGCGCGAGCAGTACTTC | TRBV2 | NA | NA | TRBJ2-7
CASSQEAFGTDTQYF | TGTGCCAGCAGCCAAGAAGCGTTCGGCACAGATACGCAGTATTTT | TRBV4-2 | NA | NA | TRBJ2-3
CASSRGSTDTQYF | TGTGCCAGCAGTCGGGGTAGCACAGATACGCAGTATTTT | TRBV12-3/TRBV12-4 | NA | NA | TRBJ2-3
CASSQGNYNYGYTF | TGTGCCAGCAGTCAGGGCAACTATAACTATGGCTACACCTTC | TRBV28 | NA | NA | TRBJ1-2
CASSLGHPSGANVLTF | TGTGCCAGCAGTTTAGGACACCCCTCTGGGGCCAACGTCCTGACTTTC | TRBV28 | once | NA | TRBJ2-6
CAWSLDTEAFF | TGTGCCTGGAGTCTAGACACTGAAGCTTTCTTT | TRBV30 | NA | NA | TRBJ1-1
CASRPGQGPNEQFF | TGTGCCAGCAGGCCGGGACAGGGCCCCAATGAGCAGTTCTTC | TRBV28 | NA | TRBD1 | TRBJ2-1
CASSSSQGNTGELFF | TGTGCCAGTAGTAGCTCACAGGGGAACACCGGGGAGCTGTTTTTT | TRBV19 | NA | NA | TRBJ2-2
CASSQRGEQFF | TGTGCCAGCTCCCAACGGGGTGAGCAGTTCTTC | TRBV18 | NA | NA | TRBJ2-1
CASSLNWGTDTKNIQYF | TGCGCCAGCAGCCTGAATTGGGGGACAGACACCAAAAACATTCAGTACTTC | TRBV5-1 | once | TRBD1 | TRBJ2-4
CASRRTQGADEQYF | TGTGCCAGCAGACGAACACAGGGGGCGGACGAGCAGTACTTC | TRBV27 | NA | TRBD1 | TRBJ2-7
CASSPRQDGLAENIQYF | TGTGCCAGCAGCCCCCGGCAAGATGGACTAGCGGAAAACATTCAGTACTTC | TRBV7-2 | NA | TRBD2 | TRBJ2-4
CASSFQQSLNFNQPQHF | TGTGCCAGCAGCTTCCAACAATCCCTCAATTTCAATCAGCCCCAGCATTTT | TRBV14 | NA | NA | TRBJ1-5
CASSLVFRDTQYF | TGTGCCAGCAGCTTAGTCTTTAGAGATACGCAGTATTTT | TRBV7-2 | NA | NA | TRBJ2-3
CATSKTGGRTQPQHF | TGTGCCACCAGCAAGACAGGGGGGAGGACTCAGCCCCAGCATTTT | TRBV15 | NA | TRBD1 | TRBJ1-5